What follows are 26 T cell receptor beta chains derived from one specimen sequenced in a study of CD8+ T cells in alopecia areata (dated by TCRdb to the late 2010s). This specimen's time point label, per the study, means: baseline before oral tofacitinib. Library creation used the immunoSEQ multiplex PCR assay. For TCR sequencing, RNA was extracted from every sample and reverse transcribed into cDNA to serve as template. As stored in TCRdb, this immuneACCESS dataset retains in-frame rearrangements with V and J assigned. A fraction of the clones does not appear; measured against another copy, unresolved V genes explain less than half of the discrepancy, and the remainder lacks a known reason. The sample table holds some 200,000 clones, of which 59% were seen once. The ten most abundant clones make up over 12% of the sample. This material consisted of CD4+ T cells sorted from blood, taken at week 0. Source of these receptors: a human donor with alopecia areata.

This sequence joins TRBV7-2 and TRBJ1-4; D is ambiguous. This CDR3 spans 15 amino acids. Germline V gene data show CDR1 as SGHTA and CDR2 as FQGNSA. The germline V and J ends were trimmed by 5 bases and 3 bases, with 13 bases remaining between them. CDR3 in DNA: TGTGCCAGCAGCCTACACGGGAGTGCTAATGAAAAACTGTTTTTT. This gives the protein CASSLHGSANEKLFF.

The CDR3 region is CASNEDNEQFF. CDR3 nucleotide sequence: TGTGCCAGCAACGAGGACAATGAGCAGTTCTTC. The rearrangement joins TRBV6-1 to TRBJ2-1; D is ambiguous. This CDR3 is 11 amino acids long. CDR1 MNHNS and CDR2 SASEGT come from the germline V gene. The V end lost 7 bases, the J end lost 5 bases, and 6 bases lay between the germline ends.

The V gene is TRBV5-1, the J gene TRBJ1-4; 11 positions match TRBD1. This CDR3 spans 16 amino acids. From germline, CDR1 is SGHRS and CDR2 YFSETQ. V shed 4 bases, J shed 7 bases, and the junction held 9 bases outside the gene matches. CDR3 bases: TGCGCCAGCAGCCCCCGGACAGGGGGCTTTACTGAAAAACTGTTTTTT. Its protein product is CASSPRTGGFTEKLFF.

This clone was recorded a few times. The V and J genes are TRBV6-5 and TRBJ2-7, with D uncertain. Germline V gene data show CDR1 as MNHEY and CDR2 as SVGAGI. The CDR3 runs 14 residues. V was clipped by 0 bases and J by 5 bases, with 11 bases between them. The CDR3, as DNA: TGTGCCAGCAGTTACTCGAATCCCCCCCACGAGCAGTACTTC. Protein sequence: CASSYSNPPHEQYF.

This clone came up a few times. This chain connects TRBV6-6 to TRBJ2-3; 7 bases are shared with TRBD1. This CDR3 has 16 residues. Germline loops: CDR1 MNHNY, CDR2 SVGAGI (reference sequence). V lost 5 bases and J lost 2; bases outside the gene matches: 10. For the CDR3, the DNA is TGTGCCAGCAGTCCCCAGTTGGGACAGAACACAGATACGCAGTATTTT. Its protein is CASSPQLGQNTDTQYF.

As for this clone: A much larger clone sits a single nucleotide away, making a read error possible. The same CDR3 can be traced to other DNA sequences in this sample. V usage is TRBV7-9 and J usage is TRBJ1-1; the D is unclear. The CDR3 is made up of 14 amino acids. Per the germline V gene, CDR1 is SEHNR and CDR2 is FQNEAQ (reference sequence). The CDR3 DNA is TGTGCTAGCAGCTCCGTCGAGAGAAACACTGAAGCTTTCTTT. This gives the protein CASSSVERNTEAFF.

The genes are TRBV12-5 and TRBJ1-2; a weak D match, TRBD1 (5 bases). V shed 5 bases and J shed 12 bases, with 16 bases lying between them. The germline V gene has CDR1 LGHNT and CDR2 FRNRAP. This CDR3 region has 12 residues. CDR3 amino acids: CASGQDRTGDTF. CDR3 bases: TGTGCTAGTGGTCAGGACCGCACGGGGGACACCTTC.

The chain carries TRBV29-1 and TRBJ1-2; unclear D gene. Trimming left V 4 bases short and J 4 bases short, with 7 bases between. The CDR3 spans 11 residues. Germline CDR1 and CDR2: SQVTM and ANQGSEA. CDR3 sequence: CSVGGFYGYTF. In DNA form, the CDR3 reads TGCAGCGTTGGCGGGTTCTATGGCTACACCTTC.

The rearrangement joins TRBV30 to TRBJ1-1, with a possible D match to TRBD1 (6 bases). The CDR3 spans 14 residues. Germline CDR1 reads GTSNPN; CDR2 reads SVGIG (reference sequence). The germline V and J ends were trimmed by 6 bases and 11 bases, with 25 bases remaining between them. The CDR3 nucleotides are TGTGCCTGTGCCGGACTCTCAGGGGTCACATCGGCTTTCTTT. Its protein is CACAGLSGVTSAFF.

This clone showed up just a few times. The chain joins TRBV23-1 to TRBJ1-1; D unclear. Being an ORF, TRBV23-1 has a function that is uncertain. Between the trimmed V and J ends, which lost 3 bases and 2 bases, there was a span of 13 bases. The CDR3 sequence is 15 residues long. The CDR3 nucleotides read TGCGCCAGCAGTCAGCAGGCAGAAAAAAACACTGAAGCTTTCTTT. Encoded protein: CASSQQAEKNTEAFF.

V usage is TRBV5-6 and J usage is TRBJ2-7; 7 bases fit TRBD1. The CDR3 loop spans 12 amino acids. CDR1 SGHDT and CDR2 YYEEEE come from the germline V gene. With 4 bases clipped from V and 9 bases from J, the junction kept 7 bases outside the gene matches. The CDR3 nucleotides are TGTGCCAGCAGCCCGGGGACAGACGGGCAGTACTTC. It specifies CASSPGTDGQYF. Using reference TRBV5-6 and TRBJ2-7 for the parts outside the CDR3, the full variable domain is DAGVTQSPTHLIKTRGQQVTLRCSPKSGHDTVSWYQQALGQGPQFIFQYYEEEERQRGNFPDRFSGHQFPNYSSELNVNALLLGDSALYLCASSPGTDGQYFGPGTRLTVT.

There are a few counts of this clone. The V and J genes are TRBV30 and TRBJ2-3; 12 bases map to TRBD2. Trimming cost V 4 bases and J 11 bases; bases outside gene matches: 4. Germline V gives CDR1 GTSNPN, CDR2 SVGIG (reference sequence). The CDR3 sequence is 12 residues long. The chain's CDR3 is CAWKLAGGQQYF. The DNA for the CDR3 is TGTGCCTGGAAACTAGCGGGGGGACAGCAGTATTTT. Variable domain in full (rest from reference TRBV30 and TRBJ2-3): SQTIHQWPATLVQPVGSPLSLECTVEGTSNPNLYWYRQAAGRGLQLLFYSVGIGQISSEVPQNLSASRPQDRQFILSSKKLLLSDSGFYLCAWKLAGGQQYFGPGTRLTVL.

This clone was recorded a few times. The gene calls are TRBV5-5 and TRBJ1-1, with D unclear. V lost 2 bases, J lost 2 bases, and 4 bases lay in between. Germline loops: CDR1 SGHKS, CDR2 YYEKEE (reference sequence). The CDR3 covers 12 residues. The CDR3 loop is CASSFGNTEAFF. CDR3 DNA: TGTGCCAGCAGCTTTGGAAACACTGAAGCTTTCTTT. Together with reference TRBV5-5 and TRBJ1-1, the CDR3 gives the full variable domain: DAGVTQSPTHLIKTRGQQVTLRCSPISGHKSVSWYQQVLGQGPQFIFQYYEKEERGRGNFPDRFSARQFPNYSSELNVNALLLGDSALYLCASSFGNTEAFFGQGTRLTVV.

The chain uses TRBV29-1 and TRBJ1-5; D remains ambiguous. CDR1 and CDR2 (germline): SQVTM, ANQGSEA. V gave up 7 bases and J gave up 0 bases, with 19 bases separating them. CDR3 length: 16 amino acids. DNA for the CDR3: TGCAGCGGATCAAACGGGGAGACATATAGCAATCAGCCCCAGCATTTT. Translation: CSGSNGETYSNQPQHF.

V gene TRBV30 combines with J gene TRBJ1-1; D remains ambiguous. V was shortened by 2 bases and J by 5 bases, with 9 bases between the two germline ends. Germline values: CDR1 GTSNPN, CDR2 SVGIG (reference sequence). The length of the CDR3 is 12 residues. CDR3 in amino acids: CAWSRRKTEAFF. Here the CDR3 DNA reads TGTGCCTGGAGTCGAAGGAAAACTGAAGCTTTCTTT.

V gene TRBV20-1 combines with J gene TRBJ2-7, with D unclear. Germline V CDR1 and CDR2: DFQATT, SNEGSKA (reference sequence). The CDR3 covers 11 residues. V lost 6 bases and J lost 4, with 10 bases in between. CDR3 protein: CSAQDKYEQYF. Here the CDR3 DNA reads TGCAGTGCCCAAGACAAATACGAGCAGTACTTC.

This chain links TRBV30 with TRBJ1-5; no definite D call. The CDR3 contains 11 residues. V lost 0 bases and J 4 bases, leaving 1 base between the germline ends. Germline V gene sequence: CDR1 GTSNPN, CDR2 SVGIG (reference sequence). This CDR3 is CAWSVNQPQHF. CDR3 coding DNA: TGTGCCTGGAGTGTAAATCAGCCCCAGCATTTT.

This clone has more than one count but fewer than ten. J is TRBJ2-5 and V is TRBV29-1; no definite D call. Germline CDR1 and CDR2: SQVTM and ANQGSEA. The V gene lost 4 bases and the J gene lost 1 base, with 13 bases spanning the gap. The CDR3 runs 14 residues. The CDR3 bases are TGCAGCGTTGGGTTCCTCTTGGGCCAAGAGACCCAGTACTTC. It yields the protein CSVGFLLGQETQYF.

V and J are TRBV11-3 and TRBJ2-3; 9 bases agree with TRBD2. This CDR3 contains 15 residues. The J segment lost 7 bases and the V segment lost 5 bases, leaving 10 bases of the junction unmatched. Germline CDR1 SGHNT, CDR2 YENEEA. CDR3 amino acids: CASSPNSGGAYTQYF. Here the CDR3 DNA reads TGTGCCAGCAGCCCAAATAGCGGGGGCGCATATACGCAGTATTTT.

The chain couples TRBV11-3 to TRBJ2-2; D gene ambiguous. Trimming took 4 bases from V and 5 from J, leaving 5 bases between them. The CDR3 contains 12 residues. The germline V gene encodes CDR1 SGHNT and CDR2 YENEEA. Here the CDR3 DNA reads TGTGCCAGCAGCTCCGATACCGGGGAGCTGTTTTTT. Protein: CASSSDTGELFF. The full variable domain, completed using reference TRBV11-3 and TRBJ2-2, is EAGVVQSPRYKIIEKKQPVAFWCNPISGHNTLYWYLQNLGQGPELLIRYENEEAVDDSQLPKDRFSAERLKGVDSTLKIQPAELGDSAVYLCASSSDTGELFFGEGSRLTVL.

The chain is built from TRBV27 and TRBJ2-5, with TRBD2 matching 7 bases. Per germline, CDR1 MNHEY and CDR2 SMNVEV (reference sequence). Germline trimming cut 5 bases from V and 4 bases from J; bases unmatched to any gene: 10. CDR3 length equals 15 residues. CDR3 coding DNA: TGTGCCAGCAGTCGAAGCGGGGATGTTCGAGAGACCCAGTACTTC. This gives the protein CASSRSGDVRETQYF.

The V gene is TRBV5-1, the J gene TRBJ2-7; possibly TRBD1 for D (5 bases). The CDR3 length is 12 residues. Trimming left V 7 bases short and J 1 base short, with 9 bases between. The V gene's germline CDR1 is SGHRS and CDR2 YFSETQ. CDR3: CASVDRSYEQYF. CDR3 nucleotides: TGCGCCAGCGTAGACAGATCCTACGAGCAGTACTTC. The full variable domain, in which reference TRBV5-1 and TRBJ2-7 provide the parts outside the CDR3, is KAGVTQTPRYLIKTRGQQVTLSCSPISGHRSVSWYQQTPGQGLQFLFEYFSETQRNKGNFPGRFSGRQFSNSRSEMNVSTLELGDSALYLCASVDRSYEQYFGPGTRLTVT.

This chain links TRBV5-6 with TRBJ2-7; TRBD1 might be the D (5 bases). CDR3 size: 14 residues. CDR1 SGHDT and CDR2 YYEEEE come from the germline V gene. Trimming removed 1 base from V and 4 bases from J, with 12 bases in between. The CDR3, as DNA: TGTGCCAGCAGCTTGCCAGGGTATGGTTACGAGCAGTACTTC. Translating gives CASSLPGYGYEQYF.

The rearrangement links TRBV2 to TRBJ1-3, with TRBD1 as a possible D gene (6 bases). Trimming took off 4 bases at V and 0 bases at J, with 13 bases between the two ends. Germline CDR1 reads SNHLY; CDR2 reads FYNNEI. This CDR3 is built from 16 residues. This chain's CDR3 is CASSVDSIGSGNTIYF. CDR3 nucleotide sequence: TGTGCCAGCAGTGTGGACAGCATCGGCTCTGGAAACACCATATATTTT. The variable domain in full, completed from reference TRBV2 and TRBJ1-3, reads EPEVTQTPSHQVTQMGQEVILRCVPISNHLYFYWYRQILGQKVEFLVSFYNNEISEKSEIFDDQFSVERPDGSNFTLKIRSTKLEDSAMYFCASSVDSIGSGNTIYFGEGSWLTVV.

The chain joins TRBV30 to TRBJ2-1, with 7 nucleotides matching TRBD1. Trimming removed 0 bases from V and 5 bases from J; junction bases left unmatched: 4. The CDR3 is made up of 14 amino acids. From germline, CDR1 is GTSNPN and CDR2 SVGIG (reference sequence). In nucleotides, the CDR3 is TGTGCCTGGAGTGTCGGGACAGAAAACAATGAGCAGTTCTTC. It is translated as CAWSVGTENNEQFF.

This chain uses TRBV5-1 with TRBJ2-3; no clear D. The CDR3 consists of 14 residues. CDR1 is SGHRS and CDR2 is YFSETQ in the germline V gene. With 1 base removed from V and 4 bases from J, the gap between germline ends came to 10 bases. Here the CDR3 reads CASSLSLSSDTQYF. CDR3 sequence (DNA): TGCGCCAGCAGCTTGAGTCTAAGCTCAGATACGCAGTATTTT.